This T cell receptor (beta chain) was profiled in a study of T cell changes during pregnancy in multiple sclerosis. Looked up from germline, CDR1 is MNHNY and CDR2 is SVGAGI (reference sequence). Losses at the gene ends were 6 bases for V and 3 bases for J; bases not matched to a gene: 10. The CDR3 totals 15 residues. TCRdb keeps only in-frame clones here, not all; method: immunoSEQ multiplex PCR. The data contain about 66,000 clones, around 90% of them singletons. Sample: CD8+ T cells from peripheral blood mononuclear cells, taken before pregnancy. The chain employs TRBV6-6 and TRBJ2-7; 8 bases are a match to TRBD2. The TCR sequence derives from a female donor with multiple sclerosis, enrolled in a pregnancy study. CDR3 in amino acids: CASSPGGELDYEQYF. CDR3 coding DNA: TGTGCCAGCAGCCCCGGGGGGGAACTCGACTACGAGCAGTACTTC.